The sequence of this T cell receptor (beta chain) was determined in a study of T cells after yellow fever vaccination. The study, taken as a whole, reports: A large majority of primary-vaccination clones showed up again after the booster (96% CD4, almost 90% CD8).

Template switching by 5'RACE produced TCR cDNA, adding a universal primer site and UMIs. MiXCR, applied by TCRdb to the 5' RACE reads, yields one record per CDR3 protein. The data hold a few hundred thousand distinct CDR3 sequences, with around 17% observed a single time. This clonotype was seen only a few times. Its antigen remains unidentified. This clonotype was obtained from a man between 18 and 29 years old who received the YFV17D yellow fever vaccine. The sample consisted of PBMCs, taken around 5 days after the first yellow fever vaccination.

The CDR3 is CASSHGTGQETQYF. In nucleotides, the CDR3 is TGCGCCAGCAGCCACGGGACGGGGCAAGAGACCCAGTACTTC. V gene TRBV5-1 combines with J gene TRBJ2-5, with D perhaps matching TRBD1 or TRBD2 (5 bases each). From germline, CDR1 is SGHRS and CDR2 YFSETQ. This CDR3 spans 14 amino acids. The germline V and J ends were trimmed by 4 bases and 2 bases, with 12 bases remaining between them.